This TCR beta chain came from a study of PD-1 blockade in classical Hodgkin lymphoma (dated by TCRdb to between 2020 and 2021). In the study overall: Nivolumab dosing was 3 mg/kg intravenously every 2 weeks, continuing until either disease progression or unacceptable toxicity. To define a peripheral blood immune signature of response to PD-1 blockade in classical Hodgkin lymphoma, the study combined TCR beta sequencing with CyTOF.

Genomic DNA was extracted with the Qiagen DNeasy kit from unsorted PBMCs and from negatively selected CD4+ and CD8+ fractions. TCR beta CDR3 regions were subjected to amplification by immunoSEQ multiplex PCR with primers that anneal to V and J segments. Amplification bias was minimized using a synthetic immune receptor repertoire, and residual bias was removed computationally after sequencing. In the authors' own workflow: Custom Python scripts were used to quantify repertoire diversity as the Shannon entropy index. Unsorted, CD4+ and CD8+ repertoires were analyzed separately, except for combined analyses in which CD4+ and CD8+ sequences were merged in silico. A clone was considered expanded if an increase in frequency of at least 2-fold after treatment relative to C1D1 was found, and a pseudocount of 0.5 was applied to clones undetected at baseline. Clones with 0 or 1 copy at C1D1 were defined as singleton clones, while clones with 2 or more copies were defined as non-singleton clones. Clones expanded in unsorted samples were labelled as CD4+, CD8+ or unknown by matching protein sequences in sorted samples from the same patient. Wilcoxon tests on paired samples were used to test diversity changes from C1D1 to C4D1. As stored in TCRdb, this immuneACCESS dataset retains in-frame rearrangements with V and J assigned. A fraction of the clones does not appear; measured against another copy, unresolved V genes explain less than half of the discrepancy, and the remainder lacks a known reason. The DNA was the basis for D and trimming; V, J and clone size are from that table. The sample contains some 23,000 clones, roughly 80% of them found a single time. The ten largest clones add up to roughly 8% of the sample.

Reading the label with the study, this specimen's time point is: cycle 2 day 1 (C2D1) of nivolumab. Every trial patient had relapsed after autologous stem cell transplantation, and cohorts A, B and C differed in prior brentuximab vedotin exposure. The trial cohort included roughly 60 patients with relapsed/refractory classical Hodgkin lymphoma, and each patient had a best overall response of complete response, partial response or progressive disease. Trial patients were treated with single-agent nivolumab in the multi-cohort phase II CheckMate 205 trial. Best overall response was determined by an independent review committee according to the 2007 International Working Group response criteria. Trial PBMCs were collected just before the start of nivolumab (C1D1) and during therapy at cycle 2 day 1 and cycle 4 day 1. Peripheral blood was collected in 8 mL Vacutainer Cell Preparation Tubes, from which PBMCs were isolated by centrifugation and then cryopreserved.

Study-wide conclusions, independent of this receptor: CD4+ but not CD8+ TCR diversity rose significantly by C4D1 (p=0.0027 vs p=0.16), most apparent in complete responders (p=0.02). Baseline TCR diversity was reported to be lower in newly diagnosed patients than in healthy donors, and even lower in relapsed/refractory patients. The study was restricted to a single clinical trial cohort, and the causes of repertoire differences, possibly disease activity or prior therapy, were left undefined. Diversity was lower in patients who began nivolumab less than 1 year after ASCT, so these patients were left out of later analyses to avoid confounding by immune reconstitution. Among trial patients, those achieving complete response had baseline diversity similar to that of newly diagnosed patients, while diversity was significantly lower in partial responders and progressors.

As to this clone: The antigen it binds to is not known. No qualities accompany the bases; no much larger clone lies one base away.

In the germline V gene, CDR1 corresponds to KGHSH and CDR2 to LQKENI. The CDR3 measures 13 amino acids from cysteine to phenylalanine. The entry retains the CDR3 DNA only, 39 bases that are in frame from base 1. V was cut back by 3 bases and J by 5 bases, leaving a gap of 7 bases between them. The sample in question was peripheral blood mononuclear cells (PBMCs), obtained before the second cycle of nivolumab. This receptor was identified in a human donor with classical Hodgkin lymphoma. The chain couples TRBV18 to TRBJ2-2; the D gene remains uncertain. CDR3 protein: CASSPTQTGELFF. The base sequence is TGTGCCAGCTCACCTACACAAACCGGGGAGCTGTTTTTT.